The sequence of this TCR beta chain was determined in a study of CD8 T cells in ankylosing spondylitis. Study observations and caveats: In ankylosing spondylitis blood, a motif of eight highly homologous TCR beta variants appeared characteristic.

Using its own MiXCR run on the 5' RACE reads, TCRdb lists one record per CDR3 protein. The repertoire holds roughly 370,000 distinct CDR3 sequences, under 25% seen once, with less than 20% in the top ten. As to this clonotype: What it binds is unknown.

This clonotype was obtained from a male donor with ankylosing spondylitis. The specimen sequenced was blood, either unsorted or a sorted T cell fraction (not recorded which).

CDR3 bases: TGTGCCAGCAGTTTTATAGCGGGACTGGATACGCAGTATTTT. This gives the protein CASSFIAGLDTQYF. The gene calls are TRBV6-5 and TRBJ2-3, with 8 bases matching TRBD2. The CDR3 is made up of 14 amino acids. CDR1 is MNHEY, CDR2 SVGAGI, per germline. J lost 6 bases, V lost 4 bases, and 6 bases had no gene match.